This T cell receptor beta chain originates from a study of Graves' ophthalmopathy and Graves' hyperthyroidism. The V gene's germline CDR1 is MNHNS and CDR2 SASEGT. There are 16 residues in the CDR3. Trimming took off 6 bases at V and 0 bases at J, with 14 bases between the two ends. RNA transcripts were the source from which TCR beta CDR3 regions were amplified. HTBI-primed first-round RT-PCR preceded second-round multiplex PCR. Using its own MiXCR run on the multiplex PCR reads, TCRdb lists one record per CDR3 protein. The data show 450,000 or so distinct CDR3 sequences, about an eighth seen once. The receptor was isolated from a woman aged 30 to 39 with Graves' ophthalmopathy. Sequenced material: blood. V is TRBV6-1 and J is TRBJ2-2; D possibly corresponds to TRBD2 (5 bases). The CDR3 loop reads CASSHPEVANTGELFF. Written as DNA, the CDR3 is TGTGCCAGCAGCCACCCGGAGGTAGCGAACACCGGGGAGCTGTTTTTT.